Sequencing of this T cell receptor beta chain was carried out in a study of identical twins. Germline V gene lookup returns CDR1 SGHRS and CDR2 YFSETQ. The CDR3 contains 14 residues. V lost 5 bases to trimming and J lost 4 bases; unmatched junction nucleotides: 6. A few counts support this clonotype. The antigen is undetermined. TCRdb analysed the 5' RACE reads with MiXCR anew, one entry per CDR3 protein. This table holds about 210,000 distinct CDR3 sequences, around 9.6% found once. The study, taken as a whole, reports: For zero-insertion analyses, partial confounding could come from invariant MAIT and iNKT cells.

This TCR came from a woman aged 18-30 years in good health. The sample taken for sequencing was memory (CD45RO+) T cells sorted from blood. The gene calls are TRBV5-1 and TRBJ2-3; 8 bases align to TRBD2. CDR3 sequence (DNA): TGCGCCAGCAGGGCCGGGGGGGGCTCAGATACGCAGTATTTT. Translating it yields CASRAGGGSDTQYF.